These 25 T cell receptor beta chains share one sample of origin, sequenced in a study of radiotherapy plus CTLA-4 blockade in lung cancer. Sequenced by immunoSEQ multiplex PCR; TCRdb stores in-frame clones only, minus some. This repertoire shows about 14,000 clones, around three quarters found once; its top ten account for 46%. The specimen comprised peripheral blood, sampled from a patient treated with radiotherapy plus ipilimumab. These receptors were obtained from a human donor with non-small cell lung cancer whose response to radiotherapy plus ipilimumab could not be evaluated.

The chain links TRBV5-1 to TRBJ1-1; TRBD1 agrees at 9 bases. Germline CDR1 reads SGHRS; CDR2 reads YFSETQ. J gave up 3 bases and V 0 bases, and 3 bases lay outside the gene matches. The CDR3 consists of 15 residues. The CDR3 spells CASSLGTGVYTEAFF. The CDR3 DNA is TGCGCCAGCAGCTTGGGGACAGGGGTTTACACTGAAGCTTTCTTT. The complete variable domain, with remaining parts taken from reference TRBV5-1 and TRBJ1-1, reads KAGVTQTPRYLIKTRGQQVTLSCSPISGHRSVSWYQQTPGQGLQFLFEYFSETQRNKGNFPGRFSGRQFSNSRSEMNVSTLELGDSALYLCASSLGTGVYTEAFFGQGTRLTVV.

This rearrangement joins TRBV10-1 to TRBJ2-1; tentative D call: TRBD2 (5 bases). The CDR3 totals 13 residues. Germline CDR1 and CDR2: WNHNN and SYGVQD (reference sequence). The V end was cut by 0 bases, the J end by 9 bases, with 9 bases between. The CDR3 region is CASSESRVTEQFF. The CDR3 DNA sequence: TGCGCCAGCAGTGAGTCGAGGGTGACTGAGCAGTTCTTC.

V and J are TRBV9 and TRBJ2-5, with 8 bases matching TRBD2. Germline values: CDR1 SGDLS, CDR2 YYNGEE. V lost 2 bases and J lost 4; bases outside the gene matches: 13. The CDR3 runs to 17 residues. CDR3 amino acids: CASSVAISSGGGETQYF. CDR3 nucleotide sequence: TGTGCCAGCAGCGTCGCGATTTCCAGCGGGGGTGGAGAGACCCAGTACTTC.

The table lists this clone with a count of one. The V call is TRBV7-8, the J call TRBJ2-2; 8 bases agree with TRBD2. Looked up from germline, CDR1 is SGHVS and CDR2 is FQNEAQ. J was trimmed by 8 bases and V by 5 bases; bases with no gene match: 13. The CDR3 spans 16 residues. The CDR3 nucleotides are TGTGCCAGCAGCCTTACCGTGAGCGGGGGTTTTGGGGAGCTGTTTTTT. It translates to CASSLTVSGGFGELFF.

J is TRBJ2-1 and V is TRBV7-2, with D hard to call. The germline gives CDR1 SGHTA, CDR2 FQGNSA. Trimming pared 1 base from V and 8 bases from J, leaving 6 bases between. The CDR3 contains 12 residues. CDR3 sequence (DNA): TGTGCCAGCAGCTTAGACTTCTATGAGCAGTTCTTC. This sequence encodes CASSLDFYEQFF. The entire variable domain, with the rest obtained from reference TRBV7-2 and TRBJ2-1, is as follows: GAGVSQSPSNKVTEKGKDVELRCDPISGHTALYWYRQSLGQGLEFLIYFQGNSAPDKSGLPSDRFSAERTGGSVSTLTIQRTQQEDSAVYLCASSLDFYEQFFGPGTRLTVL.

This clone was counted between two and nine times. The CDR3 DNA reads TGTGCCAGTGCCCGACAGGGCGAGTACACTGAAGCTTTCTTT. It yields the protein CASARQGEYTEAFF. The chain carries TRBV19 and TRBJ1-1, with TRBD1 matching over 7 bases. The V and J ends lost 8 bases and 3 bases, in that order; junction bases with no gene match: 9. The germline V gene has CDR1 LNHDA and CDR2 SQIVND (reference sequence). CDR3 size: 14 residues.

The chain carries TRBV18 and TRBJ1-1; D not resolved. There are 13 residues in the CDR3. The ends were cut back, 3 bases at V and 2 bases at J, with 7 bases in the middle. Per germline, CDR1 KGHSH and CDR2 LQKENI. The CDR3 region has the DNA TGTGCCAGCTCACCTCAGTCCAACACTGAAGCTTTCTTT. Amino acids: CASSPQSNTEAFF.

J is TRBJ1-2 and V is TRBV11-2; 7 bases line up with TRBD1. This CDR3 is 15 amino acids long. Trimming removed 1 base from V and 8 bases from J; junction bases left unmatched: 10. Germline V lookup: CDR1 SGHAT, CDR2 FQNNGV. The CDR3 spells CASSLVGGAFEGYTF. The CDR3, as DNA: TGTGCCAGCAGCTTAGTAGGGGGCGCCTTTGAGGGCTACACCTTC. Together with reference TRBV11-2 and TRBJ1-2, the CDR3 gives the full variable domain: EAGVAQSPRYKIIEKRQSVAFWCNPISGHATLYWYQQILGQGPKLLIQFQNNGVVDDSQLPKDRFSAERLKGVDSTLKIQPAKLEDSAVYLCASSLVGGAFEGYTFGSGTRLTVV.

In DNA, the CDR3 is TGTGCCAGCAGTGAAGCACCAGGCCCCTACGAGCAGTACGTC. Amino acids: CASSEAPGPYEQYV. The chain employs TRBV6-1 and TRBJ2-7, with unresolved D. The CDR3 totals 14 residues. CDR1 and CDR2 from the germline V gene are MNHNS and SASEGT. V was cut by 0 bases and J by 2 bases, with 8 bases left in between.

The chain uses TRBV30 and TRBJ1-2; 8 nucleotides line up with TRBD1. The germline V gene has CDR1 GTSNPN and CDR2 SVGIG (reference sequence). The V segment lost 5 bases and the J segment 2 bases; nucleotides outside the gene matches: 7. The CDR3 spans 14 residues. The chain's CDR3 is CAWLDREVNYGYTF. The CDR3 nucleotides are TGTGCCTGGCTGGACAGGGAAGTGAACTATGGCTACACCTTC.

This CDR3 is CASSFQGTPYEQYF. The CDR3 DNA sequence: TGTGCCAGCAGCTTTCAGGGAACCCCCTACGAGCAGTACTTC. This chain connects TRBV5-4 to TRBJ2-5; D is possibly TRBD1 (5 bases). The end of the DNA aligns better with TRBJ2-7, so the J call may be wrong. This CDR3 contains 14 residues. Germline V gene data show CDR1 as SGHNT and CDR2 as YYREEE (reference sequence).

The chain is built from TRBV28 and TRBJ1-1; D gene uncertain. The CDR3 consists of 15 residues. CDR1 is MDHEN, CDR2 SYDVKM, per germline. V was shortened by 8 bases and J by 4 bases, with 20 bases between the two germline ends. The CDR3 DNA is TGTGCCAGCGTCCTGGGCCCGAGGGAGGGCACTGAAGCTTTCTTT. Translated: CASVLGPREGTEAFF.

Relative to its sample, this clone is medium-sized. The rearrangement uses TRBV18 and TRBJ2-1; TRBD1 is a possible D gene (5 bases). CDR3 length equals 16 residues. The V end lost 1 base, the J end lost 7 bases, and 17 bases lay between the germline ends. CDR1 and CDR2 from the germline V gene are KGHSH and LQKENI. The CDR3 spells CASSPLDETKGNEQFF. The CDR3, as DNA: TGTGCCAGCTCACCACTTGACGAGACCAAGGGGAATGAGCAGTTCTTC. Together with reference TRBV18 and TRBJ2-1, the CDR3 gives the full variable domain: NAGVMQNPRHLVRRRGQEARLRCSPMKGHSHVYWYRQLPEEGLKFMVYLQKENIIDESGMPKERFSAEFPKEGPSILRIQQVVRGDSAAYFCASSPLDETKGNEQFFGPGTRLTVL.

The rearrangement joins TRBV6-5 to TRBJ1-1, with 8 bases identical to TRBD1. The length of the CDR3 is 14 residues. The J segment lost 1 base and the V segment lost 6 bases, leaving 4 bases of the junction unmatched. From germline, CDR1 is MNHEY and CDR2 SVGAGI. The CDR3 protein is CASSSGGRNTEAFF. The CDR3, as DNA: TGTGCCAGCAGCTCAGGGGGCCGGAACACTGAAGCTTTCTTT.

V usage is TRBV19 and J usage is TRBJ1-4; D remains ambiguous. The CDR3 totals 13 residues. CDR1 and CDR2 from the germline V gene are LNHDA and SQIVND (reference sequence). Deletions cut 6 bases from V and 4 bases from J, with 9 bases between. The CDR3 region is CASRTPINEKLFF. The CDR3 DNA is TGTGCCAGTAGGACTCCAATTAATGAAAAACTGTTTTTT. The entire variable domain, with the rest obtained from reference TRBV19 and TRBJ1-4, is as follows: DGGITQSPKYLFRKEGQNVTLSCEQNLNHDAMYWYRQDPGQGLRLIYYSQIVNDFQKGDIAEGYSVSREKKESFPLTVTSAQKNPTAFYLCASRTPINEKLFFGSGTQLSVL.

This clone was found once. CDR3 region: CASSYGSGEQFF. DNA for the CDR3: TGTGCCAGCAGTTACGGTTCGGGTGAGCAGTTCTTC. V is TRBV6-5 and J is TRBJ2-1; D ambiguous. The CDR3 contains 12 residues. Trimming left V 2 bases short and J 9 bases short, with 8 bases between. The V gene's germline CDR1 is MNHEY and CDR2 SVGAGI.

This clone has only one observation. V usage is TRBV6-5 and J usage is TRBJ1-6; D uncertain. V was clipped by 0 bases and J by 6 bases, with 12 bases between them. The germline V gene has CDR1 MNHEY and CDR2 SVGAGI. The CDR3 consists of 16 residues. The DNA of the CDR3 is TGTGCCAGCAGTTACTCGAGAGTTCCAACTAATTCACCCCTCCACTTT. Protein product: CASSYSRVPTNSPLHF.

The gene calls are TRBV29-1 and TRBJ2-2, with TRBD2 as a possible D gene (7 bases). From germline, CDR1 is SQVTM and CDR2 ANQGSEA. Trimming took off 7 bases at V and 4 bases at J, with 16 bases between the two ends. The CDR3 contains 14 residues. The CDR3 here is CSADKGGGTGELFF. The CDR3 coding sequence is TGCAGCGCCGATAAGGGGGGGGGCACCGGGGAGCTGTTTTTT.

The chain couples TRBV11-3 to TRBJ1-2; possible D gene TRBD1, 5 bases. The V end was cut by 5 bases, the J end by 6 bases, with 13 bases between. The length of the CDR3 is 13 residues. The germline V gene encodes CDR1 SGHNT and CDR2 YENEEA. CDR3 residues: CASSPQGWHGYTF. The CDR3 DNA reads TGTGCCAGCAGCCCGCAGGGTTGGCATGGCTACACCTTC.

This chain links TRBV18 with TRBJ2-5; D may be TRBD1 (5 bases). The CDR3 loop spans 14 amino acids. Trimming stripped 6 bases from V and 4 bases from J, with 15 bases between. Germline V CDR1 and CDR2: KGHSH, LQKENI. DNA of the CDR3: TGTGCCAGCTCGGGGCAGGGAACACGAGAGACCCAGTACTTC. Translation: CASSGQGTRETQYF.

The rearrangement joins TRBV13 to TRBJ2-3; D remains unclear. The CDR3 is 15 residues long. Germline values: CDR1 PRHDT, CDR2 FYEKMQ (reference sequence). V was pared by 5 bases and J by 4 bases, with 16 bases between. CDR3 in amino acids: CASSTKGFGSDTQYF. For the CDR3, the DNA is TGTGCCAGCAGCACAAAAGGTTTCGGGTCAGATACGCAGTATTTT.

This clone was seen only once. The chain carries TRBV5-1 and TRBJ1-6, with D perhaps matching TRBD1 (6 bases). The germline V gene has CDR1 SGHRS and CDR2 YFSETQ. The V gene lost 2 bases and the J gene lost 8 bases, with 14 bases spanning the gap. The CDR3 is 15 amino acids. CDR3 sequence (DNA): TGCGCCAGCAGCTTACAGGGAACAGGTGATTCACCCCTCCACTTT. It is translated as CASSLQGTGDSPLHF.

The J gene is TRBJ2-3, the V gene TRBV29-1; 7 bases agree with TRBD1. The ends lost 4 bases at V and 4 bases at J; junction bases unmatched: 5. Looked up from germline, CDR1 is SQVTM and CDR2 is ANQGSEA. The CDR3 spans 13 residues. The CDR3 DNA sequence: TGCAGCGTTGTAGCTCAGGGGGCAGATACGCAGTATTTT. This gives the protein CSVVAQGADTQYF.

This clone was seen more than once but under ten times. The chain links TRBV19 to TRBJ1-1, with D perhaps TRBD1 (6 bases). The V end was cut by 5 bases, the J end by 4 bases, with 14 bases between. The CDR3 has 14 amino acids. Germline V gene data show CDR1 as LNHDA and CDR2 as SQIVND (reference sequence). The CDR3 region is CASSPTGFGTEAFF. DNA of the CDR3: TGTGCCAGTAGTCCAACAGGGTTCGGCACTGAAGCTTTCTTT. Variable domain in full (rest from reference TRBV19 and TRBJ1-1): DGGITQSPKYLFRKEGQNVTLSCEQNLNHDAMYWYRQDPGQGLRLIYYSQIVNDFQKGDIAEGYSVSREKKESFPLTVTSAQKNPTAFYLCASSPTGFGTEAFFGQGTRLTVV.

CDR3 in amino acids: CASSFQGRGLNQPQHF. In DNA form, the CDR3 reads TGTGCCAGCAGTTTCCAGGGGAGAGGGCTAAATCAGCCCCAGCATTTT. The chain combines TRBV27 with TRBJ1-5; D might be TRBD1 (6 bases). The CDR3 is 16 amino acids. Trimming stripped 3 bases from V and 4 bases from J, with 16 bases between. Per the germline V gene, CDR1 is MNHEY and CDR2 is SMNVEV (reference sequence).